Following are 6 T cell receptor beta chains from one sample sequenced in a study of T cell repertoires and HLA-DP antigens. The antigens for these receptors are not known. Generated by immunoSEQ multiplex PCR, the TCRdb table keeps only in-frame clones and is missing some. The sample records about 110,000 clones, 85% to 95% being singletons. The sample taken for sequencing was CD4+ T cells from PBMCs. These receptors came from a woman aged 18 to 35 in good health and CMV-seronegative.

The chain combines TRBV5-1 with TRBJ2-3; no clear D gene. Per germline, CDR1 SGHRS and CDR2 YFSETQ. This CDR3 contains 16 residues. V was clipped by 0 bases and J by 7 bases, with 18 bases between them. The CDR3 reads CASSLAGPSYGNTQYF. The DNA of the CDR3 is TGCGCCAGCAGCTTGGCGGGTCCCTCCTACGGTAATACGCAGTATTTT.

The J gene is TRBJ2-1, the V gene TRBV2; D perhaps matches TRBD1 (6 bases). CDR1 SNHLY and CDR2 FYNNEI come from the germline V gene. The CDR3 has 13 amino acids. Trimming pared 6 bases from V and 7 bases from J, leaving 13 bases between. CDR3 sequence (DNA): TGTGCCAGCAGCGCTTACAGGGATAATGAGCAGTTCTTC. This encodes CASSAYRDNEQFF. The entire variable domain, with the rest obtained from reference TRBV2 and TRBJ2-1, is as follows: EPEVTQTPSHQVTQMGQEVILRCVPISNHLYFYWYRQILGQKVEFLVSFYNNEISEKSEIFDDQFSVERPDGSNFTLKIRSTKLEDSAMYFCASSAYRDNEQFFGPGTRLTVL.

The V call is TRBV6-1, the J call TRBJ1-1; maybe TRBD1 (6 bases). The length of the CDR3 is 13 residues. Germline loops: CDR1 MNHNS, CDR2 SASEGT. Trimming removed 6 bases at V and 5 bases at J, with 13 bases between. Written as DNA, the CDR3 is TGTGCCAGCAGGGACAGTTATGTTACTGAAGCTTTCTTT. Its protein product is CASRDSYVTEAFF.

Only one count was recorded for this clone. The chain recombines TRBV5-6 with TRBJ1-5; no reliable D call. With 3 bases removed from V and 4 bases from J, the gap between germline ends came to 14 bases. From germline, CDR1 is SGHDT and CDR2 YYEEEE. The CDR3 totals 15 residues. CDR3 in DNA: TGTGCCAGCAGCTCCCTCGGGAGCCCTAATCAGCCCCAGCATTTT. Translated, it gives CASSSLGSPNQPQHF.

The CDR3 nucleotides are TGTGCCAGCAGTTTTGGAGGGGCACCCAGCTCCTATAATTCACCCCTCCACTTT. It encodes CASSFGGAPSSYNSPLHF. The rearrangement joins TRBV28 to TRBJ1-6; tentatively, D is TRBD1 (5 bases). V dropped 3 bases and J dropped 0 bases, with 15 bases sitting between them. CDR3 length: 18 residues. CDR1 is MDHEN and CDR2 is SYDVKM in the germline V gene.

V gene TRBV18 combines with J gene TRBJ1-6; D gene uncertain. The CDR3 covers 14 residues. Trimming removed 3 bases at V and 7 bases at J, with 10 bases between. Per germline, CDR1 KGHSH and CDR2 LQKENI. CDR3 sequence (DNA): TGTGCCAGCTCACCTGACATACCAAATTCACCCCTCCACTTT. Its translation is CASSPDIPNSPLHF.